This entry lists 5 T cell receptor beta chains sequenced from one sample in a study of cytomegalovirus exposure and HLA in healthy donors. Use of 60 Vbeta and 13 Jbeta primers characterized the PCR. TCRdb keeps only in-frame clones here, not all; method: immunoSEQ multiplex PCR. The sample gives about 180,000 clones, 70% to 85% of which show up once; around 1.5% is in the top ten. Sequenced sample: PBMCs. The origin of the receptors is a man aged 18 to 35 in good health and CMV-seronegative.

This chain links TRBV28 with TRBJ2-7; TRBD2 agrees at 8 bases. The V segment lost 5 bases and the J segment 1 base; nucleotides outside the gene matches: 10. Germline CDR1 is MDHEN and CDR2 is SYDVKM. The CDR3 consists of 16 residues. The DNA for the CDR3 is TGTGCCAGCAGTCCCACTGCGGGGGGCGCTTCCTACGAGCAGTACTTC. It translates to CASSPTAGGASYEQYF.

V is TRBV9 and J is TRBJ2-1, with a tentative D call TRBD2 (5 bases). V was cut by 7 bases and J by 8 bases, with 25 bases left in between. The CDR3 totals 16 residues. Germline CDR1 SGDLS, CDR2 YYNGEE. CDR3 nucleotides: TGTGCCAGCGGCCGGGGAAGGATCCGAGCCGACCATGAGCAGTTCTTC. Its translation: CASGRGRIRADHEQFF.

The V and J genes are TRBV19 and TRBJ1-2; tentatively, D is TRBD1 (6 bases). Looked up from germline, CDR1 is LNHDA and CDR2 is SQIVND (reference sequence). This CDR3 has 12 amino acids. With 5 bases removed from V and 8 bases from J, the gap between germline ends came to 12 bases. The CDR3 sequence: CASSRGQLGYTF. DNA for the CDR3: TGTGCCAGTAGTCGCGGACAGCTGGGCTACACCTTC.

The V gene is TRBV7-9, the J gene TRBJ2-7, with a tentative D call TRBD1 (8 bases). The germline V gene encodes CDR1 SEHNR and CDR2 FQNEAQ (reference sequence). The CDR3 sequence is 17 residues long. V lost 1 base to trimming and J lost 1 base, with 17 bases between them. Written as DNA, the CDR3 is TGTGCCAGCAGCTTAGAAGCCACAGGGGGGGGATCCTACGAGCAGTACTTC. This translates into CASSLEATGGGSYEQYF. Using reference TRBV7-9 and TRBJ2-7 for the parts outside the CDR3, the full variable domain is DTGVSQNPRHKITKRGQNVTFRCDPISEHNRLYWYRQTLGQGPEFLTYFQNEAQLEKSRLLSDRFSAERPKGSFSTLEIQRTEQGDSAMYLCASSLEATGGGSYEQYFGPGTRLTVT.

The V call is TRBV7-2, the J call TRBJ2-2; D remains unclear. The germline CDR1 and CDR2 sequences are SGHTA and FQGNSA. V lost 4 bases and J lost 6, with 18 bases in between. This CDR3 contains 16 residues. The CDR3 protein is CASSSGSVGVAGELFF. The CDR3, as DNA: TGTGCCAGCAGCTCCGGGTCCGTCGGAGTTGCCGGGGAGCTGTTTTTT.